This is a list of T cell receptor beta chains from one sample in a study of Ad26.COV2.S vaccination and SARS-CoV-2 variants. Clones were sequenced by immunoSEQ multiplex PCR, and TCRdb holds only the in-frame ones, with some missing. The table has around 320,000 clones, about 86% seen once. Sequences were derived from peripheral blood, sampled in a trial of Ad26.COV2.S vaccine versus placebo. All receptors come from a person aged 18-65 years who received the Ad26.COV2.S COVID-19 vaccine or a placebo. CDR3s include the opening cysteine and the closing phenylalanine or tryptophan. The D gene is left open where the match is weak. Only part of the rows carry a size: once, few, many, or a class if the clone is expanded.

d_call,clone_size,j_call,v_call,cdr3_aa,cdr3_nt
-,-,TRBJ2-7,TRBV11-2,CASSFDGINYEQYF,TGTGCCAGCAGCTTCGACGGGATAAACTACGAGCAGTACTTC
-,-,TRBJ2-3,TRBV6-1,CASSEGGQRRIYF,TGTGCCAGCAGTGAAGGTGGACAGCGGAGAATCTATTTT
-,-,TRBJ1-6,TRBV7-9,CAILRGTVDSPLHF,TGTGCCATCCTTAGAGGGACGGTGGATTCACCCCTCCACTTT
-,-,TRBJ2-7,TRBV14,CASGGSRTGDFYEQYF,TGTGCCAGCGGAGGTTCGCGGACGGGAGATTTCTACGAGCAGTACTTC
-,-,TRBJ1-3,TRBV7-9,CASSLIGADGGNTIYF,TGTGCCAGCAGCTTAATCGGTGCAGACGGAGGAAACACCATATATTTT
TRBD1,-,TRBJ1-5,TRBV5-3,CARSRDRGQPQHF,TGTGCCAGAAGCCGGGACAGGGGACAGCCCCAGCATTTT
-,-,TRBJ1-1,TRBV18,CASSPQGGAEAFF,TGTGCCAGCTCACCCCAAGGGGGTGCTGAAGCTTTCTTT
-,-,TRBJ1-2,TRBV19,CASSDGTEIYGYTF,TGTGCCAGTAGCGACGGGACCGAAATCTATGGCTACACCTTC
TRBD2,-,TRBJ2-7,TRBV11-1,CASTSTSGGYEQYF,TGTGCCAGCACCTCGACTAGCGGGGGCTACGAGCAGTACTTC
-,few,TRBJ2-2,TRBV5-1,CASRLNAYAGELFF,TGCGCCAGCAGGCTTAATGCGTACGCCGGGGAGCTGTTTTTT
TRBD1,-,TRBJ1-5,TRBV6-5,CASRATGSNQPQHF,TGTGCCAGCAGAGCGACAGGGAGCAATCAGCCCCAGCATTTT
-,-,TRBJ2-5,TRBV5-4,CASSLDTGFLGGTQYF,TGTGCCAGCAGCTTAGACACAGGGTTTCTTGGAGGGACCCAGTACTTC
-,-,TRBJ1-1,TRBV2,CASKSEGGNTEAFF,TGTGCCAGCAAGTCGGAGGGGGGGAACACTGAAGCTTTCTTT
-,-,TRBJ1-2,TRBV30,CAWSVLAGRGFGYTF,TGTGCCTGGAGTGTACTGGCTGGACGGGGCTTCGGCTACACCTTC
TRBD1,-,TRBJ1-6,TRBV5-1,CASRNRTGNSPLHF,TGCGCCAGCAGGAACAGGACAGGGAATTCACCCCTCCACTTT
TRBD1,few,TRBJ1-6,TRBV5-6,CASSYGTVYNSPLHF,TGTGCCAGCAGCTACGGGACAGTCTATAATTCACCCCTCCACTTT
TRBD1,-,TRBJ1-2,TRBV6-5,CASSYTGGGYGYTF,TGTGCCAGCAGCTATACAGGGGGTGGCTATGGCTACACCTTC
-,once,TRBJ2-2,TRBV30,CAWSGGHGELFF,TGTGCCTGGAGTGGTGGTCACGGGGAGCTGTTTTTT
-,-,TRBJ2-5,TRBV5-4,CASSLGSKETQYF,TGTGCCAGCAGCTTGGGATCAAAAGAGACCCAGTACTTC
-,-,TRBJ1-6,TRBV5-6,CASSLGLGHSPLHF,TGTGCCAGCAGCTTGGGACTAGGACATTCACCCCTCCACTTT
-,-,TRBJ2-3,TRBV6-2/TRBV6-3,CASSYNTRSSTDTQYF,TGTGCCAGCAGTTACAATACGCGGTCTAGCACAGATACGCAGTATTTT
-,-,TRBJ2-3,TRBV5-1,CASSLVVSDTQYF,TGCGCCAGCAGCTTGGTTGTTTCAGATACGCAGTATTTT
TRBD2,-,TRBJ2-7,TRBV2,CASSGGRRGAYEQYF,TGTGCCAGCAGTGGGGGGCGGCGGGGGGCCTACGAGCAGTACTTC
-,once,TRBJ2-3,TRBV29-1,CSVENTDTQYF,TGCAGCGTTGAAAACACAGATACGCAGTATTTT
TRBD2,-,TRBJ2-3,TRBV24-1,CATSAGGSTDTQYF,TGTGCCACCAGTGCGGGGGGAAGTACAGATACGCAGTATTTT
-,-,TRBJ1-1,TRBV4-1,CASSQRVGAYTEAFF,TGCGCCAGCAGCCAAAGGGTAGGGGCATACACTGAAGCTTTCTTT
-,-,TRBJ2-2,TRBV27,CASSWFTGELFF,TGTGCCAGCTCATGGTTCACCGGGGAGCTGTTTTTT
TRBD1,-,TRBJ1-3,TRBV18,CASSPPTGGTGNTIYF,TGTGCCAGCTCACCCCCCACAGGGGGCACTGGAAACACCATATATTTT
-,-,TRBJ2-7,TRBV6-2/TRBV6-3,CASSQQAAQYF,TGTGCCAGCAGCCAGCAGGCAGCGCAGTACTTC
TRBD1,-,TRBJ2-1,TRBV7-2,CASSLTGTGKQQFF,TGTGCCAGCAGCTTAACTGGGACAGGGAAACAGCAGTTCTTC
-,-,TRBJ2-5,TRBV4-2,CASSQDVRETQYF,TGTGCCAGCAGCCAAGATGTTCGGGAGACCCAGTACTTC
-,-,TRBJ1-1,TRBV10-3,CAIRPAPLFSEAFF,TGTGCCATCCGGCCGGCCCCTCTTTTTTCTGAAGCTTTCTTT
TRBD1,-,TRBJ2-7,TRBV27,CASSLRAGGSYEQYF,TGTGCCAGCAGTTTACGGGCAGGGGGTTCCTACGAGCAGTACTTC
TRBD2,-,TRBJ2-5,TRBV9,CASSVSSGGTNTQETQYF,TGTGCCAGCAGCGTTTCGAGCGGGGGGACGAACACCCAAGAGACCCAGTACTTC
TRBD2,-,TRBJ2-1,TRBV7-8,CASIQTSGGNNEQFF,TGTGCCAGCATCCAGACTAGCGGGGGTAACAATGAGCAGTTCTTC
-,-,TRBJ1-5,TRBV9,CASSADGTQGVSQHF,TGTGCCAGCAGCGCAGATGGTACGCAGGGAGTGTCCCAGCATTTT
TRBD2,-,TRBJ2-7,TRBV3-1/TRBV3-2,CASRGGWGYEQYF,TGTGCCAGCCGGGGGGGTTGGGGCTACGAGCAGTACTTC
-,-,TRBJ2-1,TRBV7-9,CASSLVSSGNNEQFF,TGTGCCAGCAGCTTAGTATCCTCGGGGAACAATGAGCAGTTCTTC
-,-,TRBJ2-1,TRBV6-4,CASSDFRGHRFF,TGTGCCAGCAGTGACTTTAGGGGACACAGGTTCTTC
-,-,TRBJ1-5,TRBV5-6,CASSLTLTGGNQPQHF,TGTGCCAGCAGCCTCACCTTGACAGGCGGCAATCAGCCCCAGCATTTT
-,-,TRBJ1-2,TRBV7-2,CASSPVVQGFRGGYTF,TGTGCCAGCAGCCCAGTCGTCCAGGGATTTAGGGGTGGCTACACCTTC
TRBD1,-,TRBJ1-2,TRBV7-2,CASSDPGQGSYTF,TGTGCCAGCAGCGATCCGGGACAGGGAAGCTACACCTTC
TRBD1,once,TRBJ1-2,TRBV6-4,CASSTPGTGYGYTF,TGTGCCAGCAGCACCCCCGGGACAGGGTATGGCTACACCTTC
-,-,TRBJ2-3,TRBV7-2,CASSLARGSTDTQYF,TGTGCCAGCAGCTTAGCCAGGGGAAGCACAGATACGCAGTATTTT
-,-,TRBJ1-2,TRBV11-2,CASSRAPEGYGYTF,TGTGCCAGCAGCCGGGCCCCGGAGGGGTATGGCTACACCTTC
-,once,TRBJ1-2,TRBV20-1,CSARARYGYTF,TGCAGTGCTAGAGCGAGGTATGGCTACACCTTC
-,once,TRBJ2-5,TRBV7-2,CASSFQTAIQETQYF,TGTGCCAGCAGCTTTCAGACTGCAATACAAGAGACCCAGTACTTC